The clone carrying this T cell receptor (beta chain) was seen more than once but under ten times. The antigen remains unidentified. The sample belongs to a study of cytomegalovirus exposure and HLA in healthy donors. Primers included in the PCR were 60 Vbeta and 13 Jbeta primers. Only in-frame clones appear in the TCRdb table, and some are missing; sequencing was by immunoSEQ multiplex PCR. Altogether about 130,000 clones are present, about 71% being singletons, with the ten largest covering 2.1%. Study-wide points: The likely explanation for a cluster of highly shared sequence variants was sequencing artifact. Per a later analysis, roughly 17,000 TCR beta sequences showed association with HLA alleles at 0.05 false discovery rate. High sensitivity and specificity were reportedly achieved when the classifier diagnosed cytomegalovirus status. In vitro experiments confirmed that three CMV-associated chains were specific for CMV antigens.

Trimming removed 0 bases from V and 2 bases from J, with 4 bases in between. Germline V gives CDR1 SEHNR, CDR2 FQNEAQ (reference sequence). CDR3 length: 13 residues. Input material: PBMCs. This clonotype was sampled from a woman in her fifties or sixties in good health and CMV-seropositive. The chain links TRBV7-9 to TRBJ1-1; D uncertain. CDR3 coding DNA: TGTGCCAGCAGCTTAGCCCTCAACACTGAAGCTTTCTTT. This gives the protein CASSLALNTEAFF.